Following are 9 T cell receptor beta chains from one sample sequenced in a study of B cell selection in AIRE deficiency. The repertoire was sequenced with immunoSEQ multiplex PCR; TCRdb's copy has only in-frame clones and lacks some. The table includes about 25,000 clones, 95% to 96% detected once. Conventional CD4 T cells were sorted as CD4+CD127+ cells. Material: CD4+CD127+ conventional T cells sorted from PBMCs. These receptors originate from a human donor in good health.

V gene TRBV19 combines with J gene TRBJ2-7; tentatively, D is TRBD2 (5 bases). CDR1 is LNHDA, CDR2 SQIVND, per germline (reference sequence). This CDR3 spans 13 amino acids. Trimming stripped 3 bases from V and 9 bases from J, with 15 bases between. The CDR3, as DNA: TGTGCCAGTAGTATGACCTCTACGGACTTGCAGTACTTC. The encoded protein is CASSMTSTDLQYF. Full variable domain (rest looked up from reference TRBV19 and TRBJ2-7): DGGITQSPKYLFRKEGQNVTLSCEQNLNHDAMYWYRQDPGQGLRLIYYSQIVNDFQKGDIAEGYSVSREKKESFPLTVTSAQKNPTAFYLCASSMTSTDLQYFGPGTRLTVT.

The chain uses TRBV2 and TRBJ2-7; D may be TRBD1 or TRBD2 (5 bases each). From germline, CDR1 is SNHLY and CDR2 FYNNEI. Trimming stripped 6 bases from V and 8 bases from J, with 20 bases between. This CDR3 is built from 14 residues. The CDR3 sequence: CASRGPSAATQQYF. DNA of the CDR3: TGTGCCAGCAGGGGACCCTCCGCGGCTACTCAGCAGTACTTC.

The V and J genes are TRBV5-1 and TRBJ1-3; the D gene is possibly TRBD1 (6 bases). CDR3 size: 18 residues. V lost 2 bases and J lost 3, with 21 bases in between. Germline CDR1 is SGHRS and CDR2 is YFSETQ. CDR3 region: CASSFGPQDRPFGNTIYF. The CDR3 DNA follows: TGCGCCAGCAGCTTTGGTCCACAGGACAGACCCTTTGGAAACACCATATATTTT.

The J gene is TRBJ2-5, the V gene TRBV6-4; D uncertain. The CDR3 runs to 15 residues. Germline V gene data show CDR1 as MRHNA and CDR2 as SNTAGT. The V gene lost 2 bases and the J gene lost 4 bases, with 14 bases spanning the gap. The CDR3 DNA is TGTGCCAGCAGTGACCTCTCCCAGCCGAGAGAGACCCAGTACTTC. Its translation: CASSDLSQPRETQYF.

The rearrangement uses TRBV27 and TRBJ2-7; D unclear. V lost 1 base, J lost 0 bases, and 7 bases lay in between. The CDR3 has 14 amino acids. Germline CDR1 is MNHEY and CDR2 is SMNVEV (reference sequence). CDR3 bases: TGTGCCAGCAGTTTATGGCAGAGCTCCTACGAGCAGTACTTC. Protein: CASSLWQSSYEQYF.

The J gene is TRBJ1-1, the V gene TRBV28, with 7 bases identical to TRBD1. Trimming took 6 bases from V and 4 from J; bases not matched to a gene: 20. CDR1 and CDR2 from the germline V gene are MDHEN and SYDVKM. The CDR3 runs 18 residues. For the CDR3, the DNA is TGTGCCAGCAGCCCTTACACGACTAGACAGGGTTTGCGCACTGAAGCTTTCTTT. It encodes CASSPYTTRQGLRTEAFF.

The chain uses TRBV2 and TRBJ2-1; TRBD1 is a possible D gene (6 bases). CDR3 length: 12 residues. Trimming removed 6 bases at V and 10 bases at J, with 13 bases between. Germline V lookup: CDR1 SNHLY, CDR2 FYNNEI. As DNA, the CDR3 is TGTGCCAGCAGGACAGGTGGTTGGGAGCAGTTCTTC. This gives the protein CASRTGGWEQFF.

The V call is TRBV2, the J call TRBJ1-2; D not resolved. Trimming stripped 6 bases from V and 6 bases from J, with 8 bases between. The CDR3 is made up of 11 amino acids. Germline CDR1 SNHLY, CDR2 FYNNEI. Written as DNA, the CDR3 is TGTGCCAGCAGGAGGCTCGATGGCTACACCTTC. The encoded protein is CASRRLDGYTF.

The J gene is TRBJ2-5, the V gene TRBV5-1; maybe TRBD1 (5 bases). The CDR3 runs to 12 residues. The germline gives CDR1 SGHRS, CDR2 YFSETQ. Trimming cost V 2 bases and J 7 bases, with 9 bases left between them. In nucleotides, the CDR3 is TGCGCCAGCAGCTTACAGCAGGGGACCCAGTACTTC. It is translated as CASSLQQGTQYF.